The source of this T cell receptor beta chain is a study of control samples from healthy donors and cancer patients. The germline CDR1 and CDR2 sequences are MGHRA and YSYEKL. The CDR3 runs to 14 residues. Trimming removed 0 bases from V and 9 bases from J, with 12 bases in between. Repertoires were generated with immunoSEQ multiplex PCR, while TCRdb's copy carries only in-frame clones and drops some. The sample comprises 70,000 to 90,000 clones, around 94% of which are singletons, and around 4.5% rests with the top ten. The clonotype was recovered from a woman between 18 and 29 years old in good health. This chain joins TRBV4-1 and TRBJ2-1, with unresolved D. Sequenced sample: blood. The CDR3 DNA is TGCGCCAGCAGCCAAGATCCTATCTTAGGTGAGCAGTTCTTC. Translation gives CASSQDPILGEQFF.